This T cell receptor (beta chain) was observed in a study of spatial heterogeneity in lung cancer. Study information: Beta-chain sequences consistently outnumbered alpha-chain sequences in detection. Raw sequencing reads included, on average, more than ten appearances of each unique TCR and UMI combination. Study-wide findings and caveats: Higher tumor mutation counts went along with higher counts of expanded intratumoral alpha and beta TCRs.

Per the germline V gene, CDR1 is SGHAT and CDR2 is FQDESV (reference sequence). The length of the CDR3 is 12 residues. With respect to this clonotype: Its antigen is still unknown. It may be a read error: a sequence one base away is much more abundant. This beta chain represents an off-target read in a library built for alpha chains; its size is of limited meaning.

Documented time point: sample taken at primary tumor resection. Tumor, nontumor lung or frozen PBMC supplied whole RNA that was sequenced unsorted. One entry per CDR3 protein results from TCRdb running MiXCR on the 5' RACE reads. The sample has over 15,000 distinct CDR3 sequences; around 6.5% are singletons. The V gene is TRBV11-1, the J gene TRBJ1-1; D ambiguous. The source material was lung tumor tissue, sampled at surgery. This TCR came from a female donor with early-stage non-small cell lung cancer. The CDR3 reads CASSHVNTKAFF. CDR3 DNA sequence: TGTGCCAGCAGCCATGTTAACACTAAAGCTTTCTTT.